The next 25 T cell receptor beta chains were all read from a single sample in a study of blood T cell repertoires in COVID-19. The table came from immunoSEQ multiplex PCR; TCRdb's copy has only in-frame clones and leaves some out. The sample lists approximately 300,000 clones; roughly 87% were seen once. Sequences were obtained from peripheral blood. The receptors here all came from a woman between 45 and 65 years old who had recovered from COVID-19.

The chain uses TRBV20-1 and TRBJ2-7; D uncertain. The germline V and J ends were trimmed by 3 bases and 2 bases, with 11 bases remaining between them. The germline V gene encodes CDR1 DFQATT and CDR2 SNEGSKA (reference sequence). CDR3 size: 13 residues. The CDR3 DNA is TGCAGTGCTAGTTTAAACCGGGCCTACGAGCAGTACTTC. Translating it yields CSASLNRAYEQYF.

On this clone: One end of the junction varies from germline; a read error may be responsible. The chain is built from TRBV9 and TRBJ1-2; D is ambiguous. The CDR3 totals 12 residues. CDR1 and CDR2 (germline): SGDLS, YYNGEE. CDR3 protein: CASSVGPGGLAF. Written as DNA, the CDR3 is TGTGCCAGCAGCGTAGGGCCAGGAGGCCTCGCCTTC.

This clone has at least ten counts. This chain uses TRBV6-2 or TRBV6-3 with TRBJ1-5; D is unresolved. In germline, CDR1 is MNHEY, CDR2 SVGEGT. V lost 5 bases to trimming and J lost 0 bases, with 11 bases between them. This CDR3 contains 15 residues. CDR3 in amino acids: CASSQRAYSNQPQHF. The CDR3 DNA is TGTGCCAGCAGTCAGAGGGCCTATAGCAATCAGCCCCAGCATTTT.

This chain links TRBV2 with TRBJ2-5, with D possibly matching TRBD2 (6 bases). The CDR3 consists of 13 residues. Trimming pared 4 bases from V and 4 bases from J, leaving 10 bases between. From germline, CDR1 is SNHLY and CDR2 FYNNEI. CDR3 sequence: CASSAPGRETQYF. The CDR3 DNA reads as TGTGCCAGCAGTGCCCCCGGGAGAGAGACCCAGTACTTC. Full variable domain (remainder filled in from reference TRBV2 and TRBJ2-5): EPEVTQTPSHQVTQMGQEVILRCVPISNHLYFYWYRQILGQKVEFLVSFYNNEISEKSEIFDDQFSVERPDGSNFTLKIRSTKLEDSAMYFCASSAPGRETQYFGPGTRLLVL.

This chain joins TRBV21-1 and TRBJ2-3; TRBD1 is the table's D call and was not checked against the DNA. TRBV21-1 is marked as a pseudogene. There are 18 residues in the CDR3. The CDR3 here is CASSKTLRDRGRKDTQYF. Here the CDR3 DNA reads TGTGCCAGCAGCAAAACTCTCCGGGACAGGGGGCGCAAAGATACGCAGTATTTT.

This clone appeared a single time. The V call is TRBV3-1 (or the pseudogene TRBV3-2), the J call TRBJ1-1; D is unclear. The CDR3 contains 12 residues. V lost 1 base and J lost 6, with 6 bases in between. CDR1 is LGHDT and CDR2 is YNNKEL in the germline V gene (reference sequence). Here the CDR3 reads CASSQVLSEAFF. DNA of the CDR3: TGTGCCAGCAGCCAAGTCTTATCTGAAGCTTTCTTT.

V and J are TRBV6-2 or TRBV6-3 and TRBJ1-5, with 8 bases lining up with TRBD1. The CDR3 is made up of 17 amino acids. The ends lost 4 bases at V and 2 bases at J; junction bases unmatched: 10. Germline V gene sequence: CDR1 MNHEY, CDR2 SVGEGT. CDR3 nucleotides: TGTGCCAGCAGTTCCCGACAGGGGATGAGGCGCAATCAGCCCCAGCATTTT. It encodes CASSSRQGMRRNQPQHF.

There are a few counts of this clone. CDR3 loop: CAWTGLGQSPLHF. For the CDR3, the DNA is TGTGCCTGGACCGGTCTCGGACAATCACCCCTCCACTTT. The V and J genes are TRBV30 and TRBJ1-6; TRBD1 might be the D (5 bases). This CDR3 comprises 13 residues. CDR1 is GTSNPN and CDR2 is SVGIG in the germline V gene (reference sequence). V lost 4 bases, J lost 10 bases, and 14 bases lay in between.

The chain carries TRBV25-1 and TRBJ2-1; 7 bases are a match to TRBD1. V trimming: 7 bases; J trimming: 6 bases; junction bases outside the gene matches: 3. Germline V gene sequence: CDR1 MGHDK, CDR2 SYGVNS. This CDR3 contains 12 residues. For the CDR3, the DNA is TGTGCCAGCACCAACAGGGGCAATGAGCAGTTCTTC. Its protein product is CASTNRGNEQFF.

The rearrangement links TRBV4-2 to TRBJ1-5, with a tentative D call TRBD1 (6 bases). The CDR3 runs to 15 residues. CDR1 and CDR2 (germline): LGHNA, YNFKEQ. Trimming stripped 0 bases from V and 6 bases from J, with 12 bases between. CDR3 DNA sequence: TGTGCCAGCAGCCAAGACACAGGGCGGCCTCAGCCCCAGCATTTT. It translates to CASSQDTGRPQPQHF.

The chain is built from TRBV29-1 and TRBJ2-3; D may be TRBD2 (6 bases). This CDR3 is built from 13 residues. Germline CDR1 is SQVTM and CDR2 is ANQGSEA. Trimming took 3 bases from V and 5 from J, leaving 12 bases between them. CDR3 nucleotides: TGCAGCGTTGATTACGGAGGGGAAGATACGCAGTATTTT. Translating gives CSVDYGGEDTQYF.

The chain has TRBV7-2 and TRBJ2-3, with a tentative D call TRBD2 (6 bases). CDR3 length: 15 residues. The germline V gene has CDR1 SGHTA and CDR2 FQGNSA. V shed 5 bases and J shed 6 bases, with 18 bases lying between them. This CDR3 is CASSAPRGKGDTQYF. The CDR3 nucleotides are TGTGCCAGCAGCGCCCCGCGCGGGAAGGGGGATACGCAGTATTTT. The full variable domain, with the rest looked up from reference TRBV7-2 and TRBJ2-3, is GAGVSQSPSNKVTEKGKDVELRCDPISGHTALYWYRQSLGQGLEFLIYFQGNSAPDKSGLPSDRFSAERTGGSVSTLTIQRTQQEDSAVYLCASSAPRGKGDTQYFGPGTRLTVL.

V is TRBV5-1 and J is TRBJ1-2; 11 bases line up with TRBD1. The CDR3 extends over 17 amino acids. The V segment lost 4 bases and the J segment 0 bases; nucleotides outside the gene matches: 8. Germline V lookup: CDR1 SGHRS, CDR2 YFSETQ. The CDR3 protein is CASSETGTGGPNYGYTF. The CDR3 DNA follows: TGCGCCAGCAGCGAAACCGGGACAGGGGGTCCTAACTATGGCTACACCTTC.

The CDR3 is CASKGRGYTF. The CDR3 nucleotides are TGTGCCAGCAAAGGGAGGGGCTACACCTTC. The chain has TRBV12-3 or TRBV12-4 and TRBJ1-2; D call uncertain. The CDR3 is 10 amino acids. V was shortened by 7 bases and J by 8 bases, with 8 bases between the two germline ends.

The V gene is TRBV5-6, the J gene TRBJ1-2; no definite D call. Germline V CDR1 and CDR2: SGHDT, YYEEEE. The length of the CDR3 is 14 residues. V was shortened by 0 bases and J by 4 bases, with 10 bases between the two germline ends. The CDR3 region has the DNA TGTGCCAGCAGCTTGGGTTTAGACTTCTATGGCTACACCTTC. Translation: CASSLGLDFYGYTF.

The chain combines TRBV4-2 with TRBJ2-3; TRBD2 matches at 10 bases. V was pared by 2 bases and J by 7 bases, with 9 bases of the junction left unmatched. Germline V gene data show CDR1 as LGHNA and CDR2 as YNFKEQ. The CDR3 spans 16 residues. The CDR3 reads CASSQTASGSLYTQYF. CDR3 coding DNA: TGTGCCAGCAGCCAAACCGCTAGCGGGAGTCTGTATACGCAGTATTTT.

The DNA for the CDR3 is TGTGCCAGCAGCGGACAGCTCATGAACACTGAAGCTTTCTTT. Translated, it gives CASSGQLMNTEAFF. The genes are TRBV2 and TRBJ1-1, with D perhaps matching TRBD1 (6 bases). CDR3 length: 14 residues. Germline CDR1 and CDR2: SNHLY and FYNNEI. The V and J ends lost 6 bases and 0 bases respectively, with 11 bases between them.

In its sample, this clone was seen once. The rearrangement joins TRBV3-1 (or the pseudogene TRBV3-2) to TRBJ2-1, with TRBD1 matching 10 bases. Germline CDR1 reads LGHDT; CDR2 reads YNNKEL (reference sequence). The CDR3 consists of 13 residues. V trimming: 3 bases; J trimming: 13 bases; junction bases outside the gene matches: 6. The chain's CDR3 is CASSQGTGAHQFF. As DNA, the CDR3 is TGTGCCAGCAGCCAGGGGACAGGGGCTCATCAGTTCTTC.

The rearrangement uses TRBV6-2 or TRBV6-3 and TRBJ1-4; D remains ambiguous. The CDR3 loop spans 14 amino acids. The germline V gene encodes CDR1 MNHEY and CDR2 SVGEGT. Trimming removed 2 bases at V and 6 bases at J, with 10 bases between. CDR3 nucleotides: TGTGCCAGCAGTTACAGAGTGCCCCATGAAAAACTGTTTTTT. It codes for CASSYRVPHEKLFF.

The rearrangement links TRBV28 to TRBJ1-5; a weak D match, TRBD1 (5 bases). The ends were cut back, 3 bases at V and 5 bases at J, with 23 bases in the middle. CDR3 length: 18 amino acids. Germline loops: CDR1 MDHEN, CDR2 SYDVKM. CDR3 residues: CASSFHKGRGELYQPQHF. The CDR3 DNA follows: TGTGCCAGCAGTTTCCACAAGGGACGGGGGGAATTGTATCAGCCCCAGCATTTT.

V and J are TRBV18 and TRBJ1-4, with 8 positions matching TRBD1. CDR3 size: 15 residues. Germline CDR1 and CDR2: KGHSH and LQKENI. V shed 3 bases and J 3 bases; nucleotides not matched to a gene: 3. DNA of the CDR3: TGTGCCAGCTCACCGGTGGACAGGGCTAATGAAAAACTGTTTTTT. Its protein is CASSPVDRANEKLFF.

The rearrangement joins TRBV5-1 to TRBJ1-2; 8 positions match TRBD1. This CDR3 region has 14 residues. In germline, CDR1 is SGHRS, CDR2 YFSETQ. Trimming cost V 0 bases and J 8 bases; bases outside gene matches: 6. The CDR3 reads CASSLDRGTRGYTF. The CDR3 DNA reads as TGCGCCAGCAGCTTGGACAGGGGGACGAGGGGCTACACCTTC.

The chain carries TRBV12-5 and TRBJ2-7, with 8 bases that match TRBD1. Germline CDR1 LGHNT, CDR2 FRNRAP. The CDR3 has 15 residues. Unmatched junction bases numbered 11, after V lost 7 bases and J lost 3 bases. The CDR3 here is CASERDRYSDYEQYF. The CDR3, as DNA: TGTGCTAGTGAACGGGACAGGTACTCGGACTACGAGCAGTACTTC.

The chain employs TRBV27 and TRBJ1-2; 7 bases fit TRBD1. Germline-derived CDR1 and CDR2 are MNHEY and SMNVEV (reference sequence). With V trimmed by 5 bases and J by 4 bases, 7 bases remained unmatched. The CDR3 is 14 residues long. The CDR3 bases are TGTGCCAGCAGTCCGGGACAGATCCCCTATGGCTACACCTTC. It yields the protein CASSPGQIPYGYTF.

Only one count was recorded for this clone. The V and J genes are TRBV27 and TRBJ2-5, with 14 bases aligning to TRBD2. This CDR3 spans 17 amino acids. Trimming cost V 5 bases and J 4 bases; bases outside gene matches: 9. CDR1 is MNHEY, CDR2 SMNVEV, per germline (reference sequence). The CDR3, as DNA: TGTGCCAGCAGTCCGGGACTAGCGGGAGTCATGGGAGAGACCCAGTACTTC. The encoded protein is CASSPGLAGVMGETQYF.